This entry lists 10 T cell receptor beta chains sequenced from one sample in a study of breast tumors, draining lymph nodes, adjacent tissues. Axillary draining lymph nodes of breast cancer patients supplied the node samples. TCRdb reprocessed the multiplex PCR reads with MiXCR, giving one entry per CDR3 protein. The table shows approximately 300,000 distinct CDR3 sequences, with about 30% occurring only once. Sequenced input: axillary lymph node tissue. The receptors stem from a female donor with breast cancer. Some clones in this sample may be carry-over from other donors' samples.

Comment on this clonotype: A much bigger clone sits one base away, suggesting this may be a read error. The chain employs TRBV28 and TRBJ1-6; the match to TRBD1 covers 7 bases. The germline V gene has CDR1 MDHEN and CDR2 SYDVKM. CDR3 length: 15 amino acids. CDR3 sequence: CASSGRTGQNSPLLF. The CDR3 DNA is TGTGCCAGCAGTGGACGGACAGGACAAAATTCACCCCTCCTCTTT. Variable domain in full (rest from reference TRBV28 and TRBJ1-6): DVKVTQSSRYLVKRTGEKVFLECVQDMDHENMFWYRQDPGLGLRLIYFSYDVKMKEKGDIPEGYSVSREKKERFSLILESASTNQTSMYLCASSGRTGQNSPLLFGNGTRLTVT.

Ten or more counts support this clonotype. The V call is TRBV25-1, the J call TRBJ2-3; 10 bases align to TRBD2. V shed 5 bases, J shed 2 bases, and the junction held 7 bases outside the gene matches. The length of the CDR3 is 16 residues. The germline gives CDR1 MGHDK, CDR2 SYGVNS. The CDR3 sequence: CASSILTSGLTDTQYF. As DNA, the CDR3 is TGTGCCAGCAGTATTTTGACTAGCGGGCTCACAGATACGCAGTATTTT.

This clonotype appeared a single time. The chain uses TRBV9 and TRBJ2-7, with 9 positions matching TRBD2. The junction had 4 bases not matched to a gene; V was cut back by 0 bases and J by 6 bases. In germline, CDR1 is SGDLS, CDR2 YYNGEE. This CDR3 spans 14 amino acids. The CDR3 region has the DNA TGTGCCAGCAGCGTAGATGGACTAGCGTTCGAGCAGTACTTC. It yields the protein CASSVDGLAFEQYF.

This clonotype was recorded at least ten times. CDR3 nucleotide sequence: TGCGCCAGTGCTCTGGGACAGGGGTGGAATGAGCAGTTCTTC. This codes for CASALGQGWNEQFF. The chain recombines TRBV4-1 with TRBJ2-1; 10 bases align to TRBD1. The CDR3 spans 14 residues. Trimming at V came to 9 bases and at J to 7 bases, leaving 9 bases not matched to a gene. CDR1 MGHRA and CDR2 YSYEKL come from the germline V gene.

This clonotype was seen at least ten times. A junction boundary mismatches the germline segment, possibly from a read error. The CDR3 region is CASSHSPSGRTFYEQYF. The CDR3 DNA sequence: TGTGCCAGCAGTCACTCGCCTAGCGGGAGGACGTTCTACGAGCAGTACTTC. V gene TRBV6-6 combines with J gene TRBJ2-7, with 11 bases lining up with TRBD2. The CDR3 loop spans 17 amino acids. Germline CDR1 and CDR2: MNHNY and SVGAGI (reference sequence).

The V gene is TRBV7-9, the J gene TRBJ2-3; TRBD1 agrees at 7 bases. The CDR3 sequence is 17 residues long. Germline V gives CDR1 SEHNR, CDR2 FQNEAQ (reference sequence). The J segment lost 4 bases and the V segment lost 5 bases, leaving 15 bases of the junction unmatched. CDR3 coding DNA: TGTGCCAGCAGCCAAACCTCCCCGGGACAGTGGCCAGATACGCAGTATTTT. Translated, it gives CASSQTSPGQWPDTQYF.

This clonotype was picked up many times. This chain links TRBV5-6 with TRBJ2-7, with 9 bases identical to TRBD2. V gave up 3 bases and J gave up 6 bases; unmatched junction bases: 10. Germline V gene data show CDR1 as SGHDT and CDR2 as YYEEEE. The CDR3 has 15 amino acids. CDR3 bases: TGTGCCAGCAGCTGGCCGGGACTAGCCCCGGCCGAGCAGTACTTC. Amino acid sequence: CASSWPGLAPAEQYF.

A note on this clonotype: Being one base from a much bigger clone, this may be a read error. The chain employs TRBV11-2 and TRBJ2-2; the D gene is possibly TRBD2 (6 bases). The germline V gene encodes CDR1 SGHAT and CDR2 FQNNGV. The CDR3 spans 16 residues. In nucleotides, the CDR3 is TGTGCCAGCAGCTTAGTAGTCCCCGCGAACACCGGGGGGCTGTTTTTT. This codes for CASSLVVPANTGGLFF. The complete variable domain, with remaining parts taken from reference TRBV11-2 and TRBJ2-2, reads EAGVAQSPRYKIIEKRQSVAFWCNPISGHATLYWYQQILGQGPKLLIQFQNNGVVDDSQLPKDRFSAERLKGVDSTLKIQPAKLEDSAVYLCASSLVVPANTGGLFFGEGSRLTVL.

At least ten counts were recorded for this clonotype. The chain has TRBV19 and TRBJ2-7; D might be TRBD1 or TRBD2, each matching 6 bases. CDR3 length: 13 amino acids. Germline V gene lookup returns CDR1 LNHDA and CDR2 SQIVND (reference sequence). Trimming took off 0 bases at V and 6 bases at J, with 9 bases between the two ends. DNA for the CDR3: TGTGCCAGTAGTATAGATCCGGGGGCCGAGCAGTACTTC. Its translation is CASSIDPGAEQYF.

This clonotype appeared many times. CDR3 sequence (DNA): TGTGCCAGCACCCCCCTCGGGGCAGGGCGGAGGAACACCATATATTTT. Protein product: CASTPLGAGRRNTIYF. The gene calls are TRBV6-1 and TRBJ1-3; D is perhaps TRBD1 (5 bases). Germline V gene sequence: CDR1 MNHNS, CDR2 SASEGT. CDR3 length: 16 residues. V lost 7 bases to trimming and J lost 7 bases, with 23 bases between them.